A single sample is the source of the 18 T cell receptor beta chains below, sequenced in a study of T cell changes during pregnancy in multiple sclerosis. Assay used: immunoSEQ multiplex PCR; TCRdb lists only in-frame clones, some missing. The profile shows 55,000 to 65,000 clones, around 90% of them singletons. The source was peripheral blood, collected in the second trimester of pregnancy. These receptors were obtained from a female donor with multiple sclerosis, enrolled in a pregnancy study.

The chain couples TRBV6-5 to TRBJ2-7, with 7 bases identical to TRBD1. V lost 5 bases and J lost 2; bases outside the gene matches: 6. The CDR3 covers 14 residues. Germline values: CDR1 MNHEY, CDR2 SVGAGI. In DNA, the CDR3 is TGTGCCAGCAGTGTTAGGGGGCCACCCTACGAGCAGTACTTC. Translating gives CASSVRGPPYEQYF.

This sequence joins TRBV2 and TRBJ2-3, with TRBD2 identical over 8 bases. The CDR3 covers 15 residues. The V gene's germline CDR1 is SNHLY and CDR2 FYNNEI. Trimming at V came to 7 bases and at J to 1 base, leaving 7 bases not matched to a gene. This CDR3 is CASTGGGGRTDTQYF. The DNA of the CDR3 is TGTGCCAGCACGGGAGGGGGTGGCCGCACAGATACGCAGTATTTT.

The chain couples TRBV6-1 to TRBJ2-4; D might be TRBD1 (5 bases). The CDR3 spans 14 residues. The V end lost 8 bases, the J end lost 0 bases, and 11 bases lay between the germline ends. Germline CDR1 MNHNS, CDR2 SASEGT. CDR3 residues: CASEQELAKNIQYF. The CDR3 coding sequence is TGTGCCAGCGAACAGGAGTTAGCCAAAAACATTCAGTACTTC.

This chain links TRBV6-5 with TRBJ1-2; a weak D match, TRBD1 (6 bases). The length of the CDR3 is 13 residues. Trimming shortened V by 8 bases and J by 8 bases, and 18 bases separated the two germline ends. Germline V gene data show CDR1 as MNHEY and CDR2 as SVGAGI. The CDR3 region is CASAGGPAWGYTF. As DNA, the CDR3 is TGTGCCAGCGCGGGGGGGCCAGCTTGGGGCTACACCTTC.

This sequence joins TRBV6-1 and TRBJ2-5; D is unclear. The CDR3 length is 12 residues. CDR1 and CDR2 from the germline V gene are MNHNS and SASEGT. V lost 3 bases and J 0 bases, leaving 2 bases between the germline ends. The CDR3 nucleotides read TGTGCCAGCAGTGACTACCAAGAGACCCAGTACTTC. Translated: CASSDYQETQYF.

This chain links TRBV5-1 with TRBJ2-5, with D tentatively TRBD1 (5 bases). Trimming took 6 bases from V and 5 from J, leaving 17 bases between them. Germline V lookup: CDR1 SGHRS, CDR2 YFSETQ. This CDR3 is built from 14 residues. CDR3 sequence reads: CASTKGRAFETQYF. Written as DNA, the CDR3 is TGCGCCAGCACCAAGGGCAGGGCTTTCGAGACCCAGTACTTC.

The rearrangement links TRBV21-1 to TRBJ2-7; the table's D call of TRBD2 was not tested on the DNA. TRBV21-1 is given as a pseudogene. The CDR3 loop spans 14 amino acids. In nucleotides, the CDR3 is TGTGCCAGCTACACGGGGGGCGTTCCGTACGAGCAGTACTTC. It yields the protein CASYTGGVPYEQYF.

CDR3 loop: CASSLLTGGSGKLFF. The CDR3 DNA reads TGTGCCAGCAGTCTACTGACAGGGGGGAGTGGAAAACTGTTTTTT. V usage is TRBV27 and J usage is TRBJ1-4; 9 positions match TRBD1. The V segment lost 5 bases and the J segment 10 bases; nucleotides outside the gene matches: 11. Germline-derived CDR1 and CDR2 are MNHEY and SMNVEV (reference sequence). This CDR3 is 15 amino acids long.

The chain employs TRBV5-6 and TRBJ2-7, with 7 bases identical to TRBD2. The V gene end was trimmed by 1 base and the J gene end by 3 bases; junction bases not matched to a gene: 4. The CDR3 is 14 amino acids. Looked up from germline, CDR1 is SGHDT and CDR2 is YYEEEE. CDR3 sequence (DNA): TGTGCCAGCAGCTTGCCCGGGACTATCTACGAGCAGTACTTC. The encoded protein is CASSLPGTIYEQYF.

The V call is TRBV4-1, the J call TRBJ2-7; D is possibly TRBD1 (5 bases). The V end was cut by 0 bases, the J end by 5 bases, with 11 bases between. Per the germline V gene, CDR1 is MGHRA and CDR2 is YSYEKL. The CDR3 length is 14 residues. The CDR3 coding sequence is TGCGCCAGCAGCCAAGAAGACAGTTCCAACGAGCAGTACTTC. This encodes CASSQEDSSNEQYF.

The rearrangement links TRBV11-2 to TRBJ1-1; 8 nucleotides agree with TRBD1. V lost 4 bases, J lost 4 bases, and 5 bases stayed unmatched. Germline assignment: CDR1 SGHAT and CDR2 FQNNGV. There are 14 residues in the CDR3. CDR3 sequence: CASSSTGEVTEAFF. The DNA of the CDR3 is TGTGCCAGCAGCTCGACAGGGGAGGTCACTGAAGCTTTCTTT.

The chain employs TRBV6-5 and TRBJ1-2, with 9 positions matching TRBD1. Germline lookup yields CDR1 MNHEY and CDR2 SVGAGI. Losses at the gene ends were 10 bases for V and 4 bases for J; bases not matched to a gene: 10. The length of the CDR3 is 14 residues. CDR3 region: CATGPGTGTYGYTF. CDR3 sequence (DNA): TGTGCCACCGGCCCCGGGACAGGGACCTATGGCTACACCTTC.

This clone was detected only once. Written as DNA, the CDR3 is TGTGCCAGCAGTGAGTGGCAGGGGGCTAGCTATGAGCAGTTCTTC. Translation gives CASSEWQGASYEQFF. The chain carries TRBV6-1 and TRBJ2-1, with 8 bases fitting TRBD1. The V segment lost 3 bases and the J segment 8 bases; nucleotides outside the gene matches: 9. This CDR3 is built from 15 residues. The germline V gene encodes CDR1 MNHNS and CDR2 SASEGT.

This chain links TRBV5-1 with TRBJ2-5, with a tentative D call TRBD1 (6 bases). There are 13 residues in the CDR3. V was cut by 2 bases and J by 2 bases, with 7 bases left in between. Per germline, CDR1 SGHRS and CDR2 YFSETQ. The CDR3 loop is CASSFGQQETQYF. CDR3 nucleotide sequence: TGCGCCAGCAGCTTCGGACAGCAAGAGACCCAGTACTTC.

The rearrangement joins TRBV5-4 to TRBJ2-1; weak D call: TRBD2 (5 bases). The CDR3 covers 15 residues. Germline-derived CDR1 and CDR2 are SGHNT and YYREEE (reference sequence). Trimming left V 0 bases short and J 0 bases short, with 7 bases between. The DNA of the CDR3 is TGTGCCAGCAGCTTGGAGGGAGTCTCCTACAATGAGCAGTTCTTC. Its translation is CASSLEGVSYNEQFF. The variable domain in full, completed from reference TRBV5-4 and TRBJ2-1, reads ETGVTQSPTHLIKTRGQQVTLRCSSQSGHNTVSWYQQALGQGPQFIFQYYREEENGRGNFPPRFSGLQFPNYSSELNVNALELDDSALYLCASSLEGVSYNEQFFGPGTRLTVL.

This sequence joins TRBV9 and TRBJ1-1, with a tentative D call TRBD1 (5 bases). This CDR3 has 13 amino acids. In germline, CDR1 is SGDLS, CDR2 YYNGEE. V lost 0 bases to trimming and J lost 8 bases, with 11 bases between them. The CDR3 coding sequence is TGTGCCAGCAGCGTAGCGGGGGACTCAGAAGCTTTCTTT. Its protein product is CASSVAGDSEAFF.

The gene calls are TRBV18 and TRBJ1-1; TRBD1 matches 8 bases. Germline V gene sequence: CDR1 KGHSH, CDR2 LQKENI. The V segment lost 8 bases and the J segment 5 bases; nucleotides outside the gene matches: 13. This CDR3 is built from 15 residues. CDR3: CASLRQGIGVTEAFF. CDR3 sequence (DNA): TGTGCCAGCCTAAGACAGGGGATAGGGGTTACTGAAGCTTTCTTT.

The J gene is TRBJ2-7, the V gene TRBV13, with D unclear. V was trimmed by 0 bases and J by 3 bases, leaving 6 bases between them. This CDR3 spans 13 amino acids. Looked up from germline, CDR1 is PRHDT and CDR2 is FYEKMQ (reference sequence). The CDR3 nucleotides are TGTGCCAGCAGCTTAGGGGCCCGCTACGAGCAGTACTTC. This translates into CASSLGARYEQYF.